The rows below give T cell receptor beta chains drawn from one sample of a study of blood T cell repertoires in COVID-19. Some clones are missing from TCRdb's copy, which holds only in-frame ones; the method was immunoSEQ multiplex PCR. The table records about 160,000 clones, about 83% of them present only once. Input material: peripheral blood. Every receptor here comes from a woman in her sixties or seventies with COVID-19, enrolled during active disease. Both conserved end residues are part of each CDR3. D genes are given only for firm matches. Part of the rows lack a size; the others show once, few, many or a class for expanded clones.

D	V	size	J	CDR3	DNA
NA	TRBV3-1/TRBV3-2	once	TRBJ1-1	CASSQGEGTGEAFF	TGTGCCAGCAGCCAAGGAGAGGGAACCGGGGAGGCTTTCTTT
TRBD1	TRBV6-4	NA	TRBJ1-6	CASSVGTVNSPLHF	TGTGCCAGCAGTGTCGGGACAGTCAATTCACCCCTCCACTTT
TRBD2	TRBV5-6	NA	TRBJ2-1	CASSLSPSGGFSYNEQFF	TGTGCCAGCAGCTTGAGTCCTAGCGGGGGGTTTTCCTACAATGAGCAGTTCTTC
NA	TRBV20-1	NA	TRBJ2-1	CSASGLHPEQFF	TGCAGTGCTAGTGGACTTCACCCTGAGCAGTTCTTC
TRBD1	TRBV3-1/TRBV3-2	few	TRBJ1-6	CASSRQGVPQSSYNSPLHF	TGTGCCAGCAGCCGACAGGGGGTCCCTCAAAGCTCCTATAATTCACCCCTCCACTTT
NA	TRBV11-2	NA	TRBJ2-1	CASSLDVGGTDEQFF	TGTGCCAGCAGCTTAGATGTCGGAGGGACGGATGAGCAGTTCTTC
TRBD2	TRBV5-1	NA	TRBJ2-1	CASSLAGQSHEQFF	TGCGCCAGCAGCCTAGCGGGACAGAGCCATGAGCAGTTCTTC
NA	TRBV18	NA	TRBJ2-1	CASSPLAPYTLTDEQFF	TGTGCCAGCTCACCACTCGCACCCTATACTCTTACGGATGAGCAGTTCTTC
NA	TRBV4-1	once	TRBJ2-3	CASSQDGLLLLDTDTQYF	TGCGCCAGCAGCCAAGATGGGCTACTTTTACTAGACACAGATACGCAGTATTTT
NA	TRBV2	NA	TRBJ1-5	CASSVSQPQHF	TGTGCCAGCAGTGTCTCTCAGCCCCAGCATTTT